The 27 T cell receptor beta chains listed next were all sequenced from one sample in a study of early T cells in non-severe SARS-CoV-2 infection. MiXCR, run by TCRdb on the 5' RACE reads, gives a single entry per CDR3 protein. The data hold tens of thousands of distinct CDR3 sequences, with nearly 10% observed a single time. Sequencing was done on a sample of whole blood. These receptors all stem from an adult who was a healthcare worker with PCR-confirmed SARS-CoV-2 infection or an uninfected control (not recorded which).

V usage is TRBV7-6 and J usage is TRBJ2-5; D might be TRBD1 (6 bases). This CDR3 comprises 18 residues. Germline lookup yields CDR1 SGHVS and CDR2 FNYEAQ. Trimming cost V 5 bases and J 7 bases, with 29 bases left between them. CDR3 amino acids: CASSPEVHFGQSEATQYF. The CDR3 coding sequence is TGTGCCAGCAGCCCAGAGGTTCACTTCGGACAGTCTGAGGCGACCCAGTACTTC.

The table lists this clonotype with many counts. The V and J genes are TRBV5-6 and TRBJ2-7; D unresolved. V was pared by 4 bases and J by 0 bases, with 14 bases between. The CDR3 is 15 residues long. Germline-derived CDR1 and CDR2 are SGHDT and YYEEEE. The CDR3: CASSPGQVNSYEQYF. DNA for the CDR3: TGTGCCAGCAGCCCCGGCCAGGTGAACTCCTACGAGCAGTACTTC.

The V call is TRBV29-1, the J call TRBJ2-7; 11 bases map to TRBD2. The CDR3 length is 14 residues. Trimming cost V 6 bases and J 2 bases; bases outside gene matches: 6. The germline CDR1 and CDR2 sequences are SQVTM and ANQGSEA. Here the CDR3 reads CSVRASGGPYEQYF. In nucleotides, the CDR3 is TGCAGCGTCCGCGCTAGCGGGGGGCCCTACGAGCAGTACTTC.

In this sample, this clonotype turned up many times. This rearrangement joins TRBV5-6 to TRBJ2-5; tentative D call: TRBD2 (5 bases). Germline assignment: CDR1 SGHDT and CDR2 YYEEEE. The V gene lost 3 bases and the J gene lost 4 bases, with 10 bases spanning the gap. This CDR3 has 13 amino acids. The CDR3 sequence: CASSSDSRETQYF. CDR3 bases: TGTGCCAGCAGCTCGGACTCCAGAGAGACCCAGTACTTC.

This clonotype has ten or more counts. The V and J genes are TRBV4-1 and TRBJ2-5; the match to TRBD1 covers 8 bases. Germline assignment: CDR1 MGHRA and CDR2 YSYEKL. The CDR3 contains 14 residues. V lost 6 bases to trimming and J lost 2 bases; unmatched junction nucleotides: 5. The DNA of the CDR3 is TGCGCCAGCAGAGCCGGGGACAGGCAAGAGACCCAGTACTTC. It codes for CASRAGDRQETQYF.

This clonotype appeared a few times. CDR3 loop: CAISVGGARSNQPQHF. The CDR3 DNA is TGTGCCATCAGTGTGGGGGGGGCGCGATCCAACCAGCCCCAGCATTTT. This chain uses TRBV10-3 with TRBJ1-5; D possibly corresponds to TRBD1 (6 bases). The germline V gene has CDR1 ENHRY and CDR2 SYGVKD. V lost 4 bases to trimming and J lost 7 bases, with 20 bases between them. This CDR3 has 16 amino acids.

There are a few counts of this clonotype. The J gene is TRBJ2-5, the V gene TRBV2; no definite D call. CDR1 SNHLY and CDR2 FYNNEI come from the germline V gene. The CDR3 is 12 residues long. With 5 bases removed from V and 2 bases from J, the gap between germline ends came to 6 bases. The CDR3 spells CASSIEQETQYF. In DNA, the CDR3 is TGTGCCAGCAGTATAGAACAAGAGACCCAGTACTTC.

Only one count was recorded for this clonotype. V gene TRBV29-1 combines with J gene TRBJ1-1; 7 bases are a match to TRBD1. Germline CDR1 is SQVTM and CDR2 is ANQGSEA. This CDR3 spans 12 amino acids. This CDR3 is CSGGQRNTEAFF. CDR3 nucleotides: TGCAGTGGGGGACAGCGTAACACTGAAGCTTTCTTT.

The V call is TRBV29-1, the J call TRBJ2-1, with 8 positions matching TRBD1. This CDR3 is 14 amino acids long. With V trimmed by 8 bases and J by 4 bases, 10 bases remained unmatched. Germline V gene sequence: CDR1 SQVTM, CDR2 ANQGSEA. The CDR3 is CSFLRDRYYNEQFF. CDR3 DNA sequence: TGCAGCTTCCTTAGGGACAGGTATTACAATGAGCAGTTCTTC.

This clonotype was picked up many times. DNA of the CDR3: TGCAGCGTTGAAGTCCAGGAGCTAGCCAAAAACATTCAGTACTTC. Its translation is CSVEVQELAKNIQYF. The chain has TRBV29-1 and TRBJ2-4; D is undetermined. Germline V gene data show CDR1 as SQVTM and CDR2 as ANQGSEA. Trimming left V 1 base short and J 0 bases short, with 10 bases between. The CDR3 contains 15 residues.

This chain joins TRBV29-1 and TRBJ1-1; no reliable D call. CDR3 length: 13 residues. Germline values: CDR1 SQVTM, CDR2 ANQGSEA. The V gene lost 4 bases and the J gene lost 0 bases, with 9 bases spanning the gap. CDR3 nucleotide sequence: TGCAGCGTTGGAGGAGTGTTGAACACTGAAGCTTTCTTT. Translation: CSVGGVLNTEAFF.

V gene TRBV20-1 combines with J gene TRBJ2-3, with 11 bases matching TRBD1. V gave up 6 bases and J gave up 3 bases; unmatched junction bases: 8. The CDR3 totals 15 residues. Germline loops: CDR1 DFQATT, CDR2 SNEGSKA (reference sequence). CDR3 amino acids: CSALPGTGGTDTQYF. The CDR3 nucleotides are TGCAGTGCCCTCCCCGGGACAGGGGGTACAGATACGCAGTATTTT.

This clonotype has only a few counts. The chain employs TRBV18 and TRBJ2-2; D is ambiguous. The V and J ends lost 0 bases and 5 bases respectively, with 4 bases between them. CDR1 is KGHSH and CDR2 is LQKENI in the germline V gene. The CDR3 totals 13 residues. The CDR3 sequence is CASSPPVTGELFF. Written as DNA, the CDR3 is TGTGCCAGCTCACCACCAGTGACCGGGGAGCTGTTTTTT.

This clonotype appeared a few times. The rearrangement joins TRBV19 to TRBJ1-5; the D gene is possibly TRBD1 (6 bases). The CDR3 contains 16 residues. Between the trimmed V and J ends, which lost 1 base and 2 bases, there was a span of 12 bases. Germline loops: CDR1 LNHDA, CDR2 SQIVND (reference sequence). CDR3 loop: CASSIVGGQGNQPQHF. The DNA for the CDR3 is TGTGCCAGTAGTATAGTAGGGGGTCAGGGCAATCAGCCCCAGCATTTT. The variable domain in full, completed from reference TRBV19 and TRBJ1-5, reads DGGITQSPKYLFRKEGQNVTLSCEQNLNHDAMYWYRQDPGQGLRLIYYSQIVNDFQKGDIAEGYSVSREKKESFPLTVTSAQKNPTAFYLCASSIVGGQGNQPQHFGDGTRLSIL.

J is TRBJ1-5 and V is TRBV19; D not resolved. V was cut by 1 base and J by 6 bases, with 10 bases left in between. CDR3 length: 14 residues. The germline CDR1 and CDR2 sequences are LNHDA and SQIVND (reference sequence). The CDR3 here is CASSIVGIGQPQHF. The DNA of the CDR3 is TGTGCCAGTAGTATAGTAGGGATCGGTCAGCCCCAGCATTTT.

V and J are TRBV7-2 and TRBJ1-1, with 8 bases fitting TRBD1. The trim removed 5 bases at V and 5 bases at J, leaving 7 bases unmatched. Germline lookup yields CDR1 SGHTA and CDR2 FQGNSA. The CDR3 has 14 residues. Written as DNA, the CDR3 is TGTGCCAGCAGCCCCGACAGGGGTAGAACTGAAGCTTTCTTT. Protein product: CASSPDRGRTEAFF.

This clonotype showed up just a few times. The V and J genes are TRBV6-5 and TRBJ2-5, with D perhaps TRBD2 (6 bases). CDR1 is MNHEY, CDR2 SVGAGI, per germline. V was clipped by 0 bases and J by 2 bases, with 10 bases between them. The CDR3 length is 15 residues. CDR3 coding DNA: TGTGCCAGCAGTTACTCGCTAGCGAATCAAGAGACCCAGTACTTC. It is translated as CASSYSLANQETQYF.

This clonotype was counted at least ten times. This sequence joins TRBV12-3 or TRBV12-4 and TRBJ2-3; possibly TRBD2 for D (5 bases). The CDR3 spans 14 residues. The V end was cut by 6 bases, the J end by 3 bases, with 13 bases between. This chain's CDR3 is CASRWGVGTDTQYF. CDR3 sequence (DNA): TGTGCCAGCAGGTGGGGAGTTGGTACAGATACGCAGTATTTT.

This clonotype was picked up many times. The CDR3 is CASSLGGTTHYGYTF. The CDR3 nucleotides read TGTGCCAGCAGCTTAGGCGGGACGACTCACTATGGCTACACCTTC. V and J are TRBV7-9 and TRBJ1-2; D might be TRBD1 (5 bases). The germline V gene encodes CDR1 SEHNR and CDR2 FQNEAQ (reference sequence). The CDR3 has 15 amino acids. V was shortened by 1 base and J by 3 bases, with 12 bases between the two germline ends.

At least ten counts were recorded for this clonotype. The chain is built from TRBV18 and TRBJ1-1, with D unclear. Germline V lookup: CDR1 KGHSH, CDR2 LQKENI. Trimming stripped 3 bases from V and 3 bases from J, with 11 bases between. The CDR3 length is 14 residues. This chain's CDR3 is CASSPSGLHTEAFF. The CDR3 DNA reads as TGTGCCAGCTCACCGTCTGGGCTTCACACTGAAGCTTTCTTT.

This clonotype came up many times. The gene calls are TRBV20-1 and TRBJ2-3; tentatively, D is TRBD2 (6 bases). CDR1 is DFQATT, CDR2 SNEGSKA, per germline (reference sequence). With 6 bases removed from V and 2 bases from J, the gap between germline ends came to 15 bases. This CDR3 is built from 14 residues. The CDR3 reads CSAFQAGITDTQYF. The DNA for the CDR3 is TGCAGTGCCTTCCAGGCGGGGATCACAGATACGCAGTATTTT.

CDR3 DNA sequence: TGCGCCAGCAGCCCATCCCCCGCGGGGGGGCCATCAGATACGCAGTATTTT. This sequence encodes CASSPSPAGGPSDTQYF. V usage is TRBV4-3 and J usage is TRBJ2-3, with TRBD2 matching over 9 bases. V shed 4 bases and J 4 bases; nucleotides not matched to a gene: 12. Germline V lookup: CDR1 LGHNA, CDR2 YSLEER. The CDR3 contains 17 residues.

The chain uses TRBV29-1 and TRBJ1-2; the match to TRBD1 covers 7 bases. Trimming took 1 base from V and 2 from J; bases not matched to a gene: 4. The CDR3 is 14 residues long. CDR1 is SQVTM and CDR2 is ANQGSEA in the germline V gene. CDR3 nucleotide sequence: TGCAGCGTTGAAGGCCCACAGGGGAACTATGGCTACACCTTC. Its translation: CSVEGPQGNYGYTF.

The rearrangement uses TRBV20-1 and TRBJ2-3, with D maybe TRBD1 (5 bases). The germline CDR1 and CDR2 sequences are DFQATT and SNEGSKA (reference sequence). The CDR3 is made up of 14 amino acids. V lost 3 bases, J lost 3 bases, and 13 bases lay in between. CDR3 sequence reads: CSASQKGVTDTQYF. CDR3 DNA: TGCAGTGCTAGTCAAAAAGGGGTGACAGATACGCAGTATTTT.

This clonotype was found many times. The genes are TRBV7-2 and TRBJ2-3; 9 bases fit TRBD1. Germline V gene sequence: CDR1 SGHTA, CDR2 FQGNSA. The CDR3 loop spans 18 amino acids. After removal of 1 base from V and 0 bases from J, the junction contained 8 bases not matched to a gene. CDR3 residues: CASSLGTGAVFSTDTQYF. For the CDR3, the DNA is TGTGCCAGCAGCTTAGGGACAGGGGCAGTCTTTAGCACAGATACGCAGTATTTT. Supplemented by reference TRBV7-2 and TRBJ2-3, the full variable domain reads GAGVSQSPSNKVTEKGKDVELRCDPISGHTALYWYRQSLGQGLEFLIYFQGNSAPDKSGLPSDRFSAERTGGSVSTLTIQRTQQEDSAVYLCASSLGTGAVFSTDTQYFGPGTRLTVL.

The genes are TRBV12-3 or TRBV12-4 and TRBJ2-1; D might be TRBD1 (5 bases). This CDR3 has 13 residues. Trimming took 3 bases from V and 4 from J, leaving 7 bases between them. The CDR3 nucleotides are TGTGCCAGCAGTTTGCGACAGTACAATGAGCAGTTCTTC. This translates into CASSLRQYNEQFF.

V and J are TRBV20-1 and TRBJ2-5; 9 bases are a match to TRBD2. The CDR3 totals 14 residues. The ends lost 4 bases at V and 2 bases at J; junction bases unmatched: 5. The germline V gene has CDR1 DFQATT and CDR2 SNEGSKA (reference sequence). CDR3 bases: TGCAGTGCTAAGTCTAGCGGGGCGCAAGAGACCCAGTACTTC. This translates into CSAKSSGAQETQYF.